The present T cell receptor beta chain was sequenced within a study of vaccination effects on CD4 cells after COVID-19. Study-level findings and limits: In healthy vaccinees, only 1 of 255 vaccine-induced clones cross-reacted with common cold coronaviruses.

Looked up from germline, CDR1 is SGHRS and CDR2 is YFSETQ. Trimming left V 3 bases short and J 5 bases short, with 11 bases between. The CDR3 is made up of 13 amino acids. Sequencing was performed with immunoSEQ multiplex PCR; in TCRdb, only in-frame clones are kept and a portion is missing. This table has under 45,000 clones, around 77% appearing once. The ViraFEST assay expanded antigen-specific CD4+ T cells with viral peptide pools before sequencing. Researchers isolated CD4+ T cells once approximately 10 days of culture had elapsed. Absence of prior SARS-CoV-2 infection characterized the vaccine recipients, who showed negative nucleocapsid antibodies. In culture with around 9.1 IU/ml IL-2 and about 10 ug/ml peptides, PBMC were grown at around 1.8 million per well. A note on this clone: The antigen is not known.

The TCR comes from a human donor who received a COVID-19 vaccine. The sequenced sample was CD4+ T cells from PBMCs cultured with HCoV-NL63 spike peptides, obtained before COVID-19 vaccination. The chain combines TRBV5-1 with TRBJ1-2; D is ambiguous. This CDR3 is CASSSVLGYGYTF. CDR3 DNA sequence: TGCGCCAGCAGCTCGGTCTTAGGGTATGGCTACACCTTC.